Listed below are T cell receptor beta chains from one sample, sequenced in a study of shared clonotypes between healthy human individuals. Produced via immunoSEQ multiplex PCR; TCRdb's table is partial and in-frame only. The table has some 530,000 clones, approximately 80% seen once; the top ten hold around 12%. The specimen sequenced was PBMCs. All receptors come from a woman in her thirties or forties in good health. Some clones in this sample may be carry-over from other donors' samples. The conserved cysteine and the conserved F or W are not part of the CDR3 here.

j_call | cdr3_length | v_call | cdr3_aa
TRBJ1-2 | 14 | TRBV2 | ASSEGWDSPNYGYT
TRBJ2-5 | 14 | TRBV5-5 | ASSLGLSSFRETQY
TRBJ2-7 | 12 | TRBV27 | ASIRSGPPYEQY
TRBJ1-4 | 13 | TRBV27 | ASSASGQINEKLF
TRBJ2-3 | 11 | TRBV27 | ASSSAPIDTQY
TRBJ1-2 | 12 | TRBV7-9 | ASSSAGGGYGYT
TRBJ2-3 | 13 | TRBV11-2 | ASRQAGRKIDTQY
TRBJ2-3 | 14 | TRBV7-2 | ASSLVGTLRTDTQY
TRBJ1-1 | 13 | TRBV5-4 | ASSLAGGGNTEAF
TRBJ2-7 | 11 | TRBV27 | ASSPRTSYEQY
TRBJ1-2 | 12 | TRBV11-2 | ASSSMTTPLSYT
TRBJ1-2 | 13 | TRBV7-9 | ASRRPGQGGYGYT
TRBJ2-7 | 12 | TRBV11-2 | ASSSPQDSYEQY
TRBJ2-7 | 14 | TRBV15 | ATSSLLVGVIYEQY
TRBJ2-2 | 12 | TRBV5-1 | ASSQQGVTGELF
TRBJ2-3 | 12 | TRBV5-1 | ASSLGGDTDTQY
TRBJ2-5 | 11 | TRBV28 | ASTGTAEETQY
TRBJ1-1 | 12 | TRBV18 | ASSPQGWDSEAF
TRBJ2-7 | 14 | TRBV30 | AWSPTNPSATYEQY
TRBJ2-2 | 10 | TRBV6-1 | ASSWDTGELF
TRBJ1-5 | 11 | TRBV7-8 | ASSQQPDQPQH
TRBJ2-6 | 11 | TRBV2 | ATQSAGANVLT
TRBJ1-5 | 13 | TRBV28 | ASDSRAGGNQPQH
TRBJ2-2 | 14 | TRBV7-9 | ASSLGREPYTGELF
TRBJ2-7 | 10 | TRBV6-6 | ASSYSRYEQY
TRBJ2-1 | 13 | TRBV7-3 | ASSLSRDSVNEQF
TRBJ2-1 | 11 | TRBV10-3 | AISGGAGVEQF
TRBJ1-2 | 12 | TRBV2 | ASTFYDSDLGYT
TRBJ2-3 | 16 | TRBV28 | ASSANLDGLAGIDTQY
TRBJ2-3 | 15 | TRBV2 | ASSEYSGTSGTDTQY
TRBJ2-5 | 12 | TRBV10-3 | AISRAGEQETQY
TRBJ2-4 | 13 | TRBV15 | ATSDGYRRSDIQY
TRBJ2-7 | 14 | TRBV14 | ASSQGGGTRSYEQY
TRBJ1-5 | 14 | TRBV5-6 | ASSFLGQVVNQPQH
TRBJ2-7 | 11 | TRBV29-1 | SVDRGSFGEQY
TRBJ2-1 | 12 | TRBV27 | ASSFGPDSVEQF
TRBJ1-1 | 11 | TRBV4-2 | ASSSTSNTEAF
TRBJ2-3 | 10 | TRBV30 | AWEGGTDTQY
TRBJ1-1 | 13 | TRBV14 | ASSPFTGVNTEAF
TRBJ2-1 | 13 | TRBV7-8 | ASSLTGGPRNEQF
TRBJ2-1 | 12 | TRBV7-7 | ASSSDASSNEQF
TRBJ2-7 | 15 | TRBV18 | ASSPYTSGLSSYEQY
TRBJ2-7 | 13 | TRBV6-6 | ASRSGQGAAYEQY
TRBJ2-1 | 18 | TRBV10-2 | ASSEPPGLAREWGRDEQF
TRBJ2-1 | 16 | TRBV7-7 | ASSLSRGVASGRAREF
TRBJ2-3 | 12 | TRBV15 | ATSYRGRTDTQY
TRBJ1-2 | 9 | TRBV28 | ASTNNYGYT
TRBJ2-7 | 10 | TRBV5-1 | ASSLVAEEQY
TRBJ2-3 | 13 | TRBV4-2 | ASSQVSSFTDTQY